The 31 T cell receptor beta chains reported below all come from one sample, sequenced in a study of blood T cell repertoires in COVID-19. Data came from immunoSEQ multiplex PCR; TCRdb stores just in-frame clones and leaves some out. Here the sample spans about 260,000 clones, 70% to 90% being singletons. The source material was peripheral blood. Source of these receptors: a woman aged 60-70 years with COVID-19, enrolled during active disease.

The chain employs TRBV28 and TRBJ2-3; TRBD2 aligns across 12 bases. CDR1 is MDHEN and CDR2 is SYDVKM in the germline V gene. V lost 1 base, J lost 4 bases, and 3 bases stayed unmatched. The CDR3 has 16 residues. CDR3 in amino acids: CASSLSSGRESDTQYF. The DNA for the CDR3 is TGTGCCAGCAGTTTATCTAGCGGGAGGGAATCAGATACGCAGTATTTT.

With respect to this clone: One end of the junction is discordant with germline, which a read error may explain. The rearrangement joins TRBV7-8 to TRBJ2-7, with 16 positions matching TRBD2. CDR1 and CDR2 (germline): SGHVS, FQNEAQ. CDR3 size: 13 residues. In DNA form, the CDR3 reads TGTGCCAGCAGCGGTGGGACTAGCGGGAGGGCAGACTTC. As protein: CASSGGTSGRADF. Full variable domain (missing parts from reference TRBV7-8 and TRBJ2-7): GAGVSQSPRYKVAKRGQDVALRCDPISGHVSLFWYQQALGQGPEFLTYFQNEAQLDKSGLPSDRFFAERPEGSVSTLKIQRTQQEDSAVYLCASSGGTSGRADFGPGTRLTVT.

The rearrangement joins TRBV28 to TRBJ2-5; tentatively, D is TRBD2 (5 bases). The CDR3 contains 14 residues. The V end was cut by 2 bases, the J end by 1 base, with 8 bases between. Germline assignment: CDR1 MDHEN and CDR2 SYDVKM. The CDR3 DNA reads as TGTGCCAGCAGTTTAGGAGGCAGCCAAGAGACCCAGTACTTC. Its translation is CASSLGGSQETQYF.

This sequence joins TRBV5-8 and TRBJ2-5; D might be TRBD2 (6 bases). V lost 5 bases and J 7 bases, leaving 21 bases between the germline ends. Germline V gene data show CDR1 as SGHTS and CDR2 as YDEGEE. The CDR3 is 15 residues long. The CDR3 sequence is CASRTRGGIFGTQYF. For the CDR3, the DNA is TGTGCCAGCAGAACACGTGGAGGGATTTTTGGGACCCAGTACTTC.

This clone was observed a handful of times. Here the CDR3 reads CASSHRGLAGVDTQYF. As DNA, the CDR3 is TGTGCCAGCAGCCACCGAGGACTAGCGGGAGTCGATACGCAGTATTTT. The gene calls are TRBV11-1 and TRBJ2-3; 13 nucleotides line up with TRBD2. The ends lost 5 bases at V and 6 bases at J; junction bases unmatched: 8. Germline-derived CDR1 and CDR2 are SGHAT and FQDESV (reference sequence). The CDR3 loop spans 16 amino acids.

J is TRBJ1-3 and V is TRBV7-9; D remains ambiguous. CDR3 length: 15 amino acids. The germline V and J ends were trimmed by 3 bases and 0 bases, with 9 bases remaining between them. The germline CDR1 and CDR2 sequences are SEHNR and FQNEAQ (reference sequence). CDR3 bases: TGTGCCAGCAGCTTCGCTACGTACTCTGGAAACACCATATATTTT. Translating gives CASSFATYSGNTIYF. Together with reference TRBV7-9 and TRBJ1-3, the CDR3 gives the full variable domain: DTGVSQNPRHKITKRGQNVTFRCDPISEHNRLYWYRQTLGQGPEFLTYFQNEAQLEKSRLLSDRFSAERPKGSFSTLEIQRTEQGDSAMYLCASSFATYSGNTIYFGEGSWLTVV.

This clone was seen a single time. V usage is TRBV24-1 and J usage is TRBJ2-1; 12 bases fit TRBD2. This CDR3 comprises 16 residues. Germline loops: CDR1 KGHDR, CDR2 SFDVKD. J lost 4 bases, V lost 4 bases, and 4 bases had no gene match. The CDR3 sequence: CATSETSGRRYNEQFF. The CDR3 nucleotides are TGTGCCACCAGTGAAACTAGCGGGAGGCGGTACAATGAGCAGTTCTTC.

The J gene is TRBJ2-1, the V gene TRBV5-1, with 12 bases aligning to TRBD2. Germline trimming cut 4 bases from V and 5 bases from J; bases unmatched to any gene: 4. CDR1 and CDR2 from the germline V gene are SGHRS and YFSETQ. The CDR3 loop spans 15 amino acids. The CDR3: CASSTRLAGDNEQFF. CDR3 nucleotide sequence: TGCGCCAGCAGCACCCGACTAGCGGGAGACAATGAGCAGTTCTTC.

The V gene is TRBV30, the J gene TRBJ1-2; D perhaps matches TRBD1 (6 bases). The CDR3 covers 12 residues. Germline CDR1 reads GTSNPN; CDR2 reads SVGIG (reference sequence). V was clipped by 1 base and J by 7 bases, with 10 bases between them. CDR3: CAWSDRDVGYTF. Here the CDR3 DNA reads TGTGCCTGGAGTGACAGGGACGTTGGCTACACCTTC.

The CDR3 nucleotides are TGTGCGTCTTGGGCAGGGTGGACAGATACGCAGTATTTT. Its translation: CASWAGWTDTQYF. The chain carries TRBV6-5 and TRBJ2-3, with a weak D call TRBD1 (5 bases). Germline V CDR1 and CDR2: MNHEY, SVGAGI. There are 13 residues in the CDR3.

This clone has more than one count but fewer than ten. The rearrangement joins TRBV3-1 (or the pseudogene TRBV3-2) to TRBJ1-3; D is possibly TRBD1 (5 bases). CDR3 length: 12 residues. Looked up from germline, CDR1 is LGHDT and CDR2 is YNNKEL (reference sequence). The V gene lost 8 bases and the J gene lost 3 bases, with 8 bases spanning the gap. In nucleotides, the CDR3 is TGTGCCAGCGGCAGGGTTGGAAACACCATATATTTT. Translated, it gives CASGRVGNTIYF.

In this sample, this clone turned up once. The V gene is TRBV3-1 (or the pseudogene TRBV3-2), the J gene TRBJ1-6, with D maybe TRBD1 (5 bases). CDR1 is LGHDT and CDR2 is YNNKEL in the germline V gene (reference sequence). This CDR3 comprises 16 residues. The V end lost 5 bases, the J end lost 9 bases, and 20 bases lay between the germline ends. The CDR3 region is CASSDRQRHPLSPLHF. CDR3 DNA sequence: TGTGCCAGCAGCGACAGACAGAGACACCCACTTTCACCCCTCCACTTT.

The genes are TRBV4-1 and TRBJ2-5; 10 bases are a match to TRBD1. The CDR3 loop spans 16 amino acids. After removal of 1 base from V and 5 bases from J, the junction contained 7 bases not matched to a gene. CDR1 and CDR2 from the germline V gene are MGHRA and YSYEKL. CDR3 DNA sequence: TGCGCCAGCAGCCAAGGGCGGGACAGGGGAAGGGAGACCCAGTACTTC. This sequence encodes CASSQGRDRGRETQYF.

The V gene is TRBV5-1, the J gene TRBJ1-4; D is perhaps TRBD1 (5 bases). The CDR3 loop spans 15 amino acids. Per germline, CDR1 SGHRS and CDR2 YFSETQ. Trimming shortened V by 4 bases and J by 2 bases, and 12 bases separated the two germline ends. In nucleotides, the CDR3 is TGCGCCAGCAGCCCGTCAGGGCTGACTAATGAAAAACTGTTTTTT. It translates to CASSPSGLTNEKLFF.

Concerning this clone itself: This specimen includes other DNA sequences encoding the same CDR3. The rearrangement links TRBV20-1 to TRBJ2-7; D gene ambiguous. This CDR3 has 11 amino acids. The germline V and J ends were trimmed by 6 bases and 3 bases, with 9 bases remaining between them. Per germline, CDR1 DFQATT and CDR2 SNEGSKA (reference sequence). CDR3 amino acids: CSARRGYEQYF. As DNA, the CDR3 is TGCAGTGCAAGACGAGGCTACGAGCAGTACTTC.

V is TRBV15 and J is TRBJ2-5; perhaps TRBD2 as D (6 bases). The CDR3 consists of 15 residues. From germline, CDR1 is LNHNV and CDR2 YYDKDF (reference sequence). Between the trimmed V and J ends, which lost 4 bases and 1 base, there was a span of 13 bases. The CDR3 loop reads CATSILRGFQETQYF. The CDR3 bases are TGTGCCACCAGCATTCTACGGGGGTTCCAAGAGACCCAGTACTTC.

CDR3 residues: CAWSRSPPWGFF. DNA for the CDR3: TGTGCCTGGTCCCGATCCCCCCCCTGGGGCTTCTTT. V is TRBV30 and J is TRBJ1-1, with D maybe TRBD1 (5 bases). The CDR3 has 12 residues. V was shortened by 5 bases and J by 14 bases, with 21 bases between the two germline ends. The germline gives CDR1 GTSNPN, CDR2 SVGIG (reference sequence).

The V and J genes are TRBV24-1 and TRBJ2-5; 10 positions match TRBD1. This CDR3 is built from 17 residues. V shed 4 bases, J shed 5 bases, and the junction held 12 bases outside the gene matches. The germline V gene encodes CDR1 KGHDR and CDR2 SFDVKD. CDR3 in amino acids: CATSEGHMTGGLETQYF. The CDR3 DNA reads TGTGCCACCAGTGAAGGCCACATGACAGGGGGCTTGGAGACCCAGTACTTC.

This clone was counted a single time. This chain joins TRBV30 and TRBJ1-6; 9 nucleotides match TRBD1. The germline V gene has CDR1 GTSNPN and CDR2 SVGIG (reference sequence). Trimming took 2 bases from V and 7 from J; bases not matched to a gene: 3. This CDR3 spans 14 amino acids. The CDR3 coding sequence is TGTGCCTGGAGTAATGGACAGGGGAATTCACCCCTCCACTTT. Its protein is CAWSNGQGNSPLHF.

This chain connects TRBV5-1 to TRBJ2-1, with 7 bases that match TRBD2. The CDR3 totals 15 residues. CDR1 and CDR2 from the germline V gene are SGHRS and YFSETQ. V dropped 3 bases and J dropped 3; count of bases not matched to a gene: 6. The CDR3 DNA follows: TGCGCCAGCAGCTCCGCCGGGACTAACTACAATGAGCAGTTCTTC. Protein sequence: CASSSAGTNYNEQFF.

This rearrangement joins TRBV5-4 to TRBJ2-3, with 10 nucleotides matching TRBD2. Germline CDR1 and CDR2: SGHNT and YYREEE (reference sequence). The CDR3 spans 16 residues. J lost 4 bases, V lost 4 bases, and 9 bases had no gene match. The chain's CDR3 is CASSNPTSGTADTQYF. Written as DNA, the CDR3 is TGTGCCAGCAGCAATCCCACTAGCGGGACGGCAGATACGCAGTATTTT.

This clone was found once. The chain couples TRBV15 to TRBJ1-4; perhaps TRBD1 as D (5 bases). Trimming shortened V by 0 bases and J by 4 bases, and 9 bases separated the two germline ends. The CDR3 sequence is 15 residues long. Germline V lookup: CDR1 LNHNV, CDR2 YYDKDF (reference sequence). CDR3 amino acids: CATSRDRGLNEKLFF. CDR3 coding DNA: TGTGCCACCAGCAGAGATAGGGGTCTTAATGAAAAACTGTTTTTT.

The sample holds one count of this clone. The V gene is TRBV10-3, the J gene TRBJ1-3; no reliable D call. Germline lookup yields CDR1 ENHRY and CDR2 SYGVKD. V was pared by 0 bases and J by 0 bases, with 9 bases between. The CDR3 has 16 residues. The DNA for the CDR3 is TGTGCCATCAGTGAGTCGCGCGGATACTCTGGAAACACCATATATTTT. Translating gives CAISESRGYSGNTIYF.

The chain recombines TRBV7-2 with TRBJ1-5, with D maybe TRBD1 (6 bases). The germline V gene encodes CDR1 SGHTA and CDR2 FQGNSA. The V end was cut by 1 base, the J end by 4 bases, with 17 bases between. The CDR3 sequence is 17 residues long. The DNA of the CDR3 is TGTGCCAGCAGCTTAGGCCTCACGGGACAAAGAAATCAGCCCCAGCATTTT. Encoded protein: CASSLGLTGQRNQPQHF.

The rearrangement uses TRBV30 and TRBJ2-2; the match to TRBD2 covers 11 bases. V lost 3 bases to trimming and J lost 5 bases; unmatched junction nucleotides: 5. The CDR3 covers 15 residues. Per the germline V gene, CDR1 is GTSNPN and CDR2 is SVGIG (reference sequence). The CDR3 is CAWRHSGRGTGELFF. CDR3 coding DNA: TGTGCCTGGAGACATAGCGGGAGGGGTACCGGGGAGCTGTTTTTT.

This clone was seen repeatedly, ten times or more. The chain combines TRBV11-2 with TRBJ2-3; perhaps TRBD2 as D (5 bases). V was pared by 5 bases and J by 2 bases, with 11 bases between. The CDR3 length is 14 residues. Germline V CDR1 and CDR2: SGHAT, FQNNGV. CDR3 DNA: TGTGCCAGCAGCGGGCTAGCTAACACAGATACGCAGTATTTT. Translating gives CASSGLANTDTQYF.

The gene calls are TRBV30 and TRBJ1-2; no clear D. Per the germline V gene, CDR1 is GTSNPN and CDR2 is SVGIG (reference sequence). The CDR3 spans 12 residues. Trimming cost V 3 bases and J 2 bases, with 7 bases left between them. DNA of the CDR3: TGTGCCTGGAGGGACTCAAACTATGGCTACACCTTC. It codes for CAWRDSNYGYTF. Full variable domain (rest looked up from reference TRBV30 and TRBJ1-2): SQTIHQWPATLVQPVGSPLSLECTVEGTSNPNLYWYRQAAGRGLQLLFYSVGIGQISSEVPQNLSASRPQDRQFILSSKKLLLSDSGFYLCAWRDSNYGYTFGSGTRLTVV.

The V call is TRBV19, the J call TRBJ1-6; tentative D call: TRBD1 (5 bases). Germline V gene sequence: CDR1 LNHDA, CDR2 SQIVND (reference sequence). CDR3 length: 16 residues. V lost 6 bases to trimming and J lost 0 bases, with 12 bases between them. DNA of the CDR3: TGTGCCAGTAGCGGGAGACAGAGCTCCTATAATTCACCCCTCCACTTT. Its translation: CASSGRQSSYNSPLHF.

The chain joins TRBV2 to TRBJ1-1; TRBD1 matches 7 bases. The germline V gene has CDR1 SNHLY and CDR2 FYNNEI. V was pared by 6 bases and J by 0 bases, with 10 bases of the junction left unmatched. The CDR3 has 16 amino acids. Here the CDR3 DNA reads TGTGCCAGCAGCAGGGCTCCGGGACAGATGAACACTGAAGCTTTCTTT. Translated, it gives CASSRAPGQMNTEAFF. Full variable domain (remainder filled in from reference TRBV2 and TRBJ1-1): EPEVTQTPSHQVTQMGQEVILRCVPISNHLYFYWYRQILGQKVEFLVSFYNNEISEKSEIFDDQFSVERPDGSNFTLKIRSTKLEDSAMYFCASSRAPGQMNTEAFFGQGTRLTVV.

CDR3 bases: TGTGCCAGCTCAGAAACAGGGAACACTGAAGCTTTCTTT. Its translation is CASSETGNTEAFF. The V gene is TRBV18, the J gene TRBJ1-1, with D possibly matching TRBD1 (5 bases). Germline CDR1 is KGHSH and CDR2 is LQKENI. V lost 5 bases, J lost 1 base, and 8 bases lay in between. The CDR3 is made up of 13 amino acids.

The chain recombines TRBV5-1 with TRBJ2-7, with a possible D match to TRBD1 (5 bases). Germline-derived CDR1 and CDR2 are SGHRS and YFSETQ. V lost 2 bases and J 3 bases, leaving 6 bases between the germline ends. The CDR3 sequence is 12 residues long. The CDR3 nucleotides are TGCGCCAGCAGCTTTCAGGGCTACGAGCAGTACTTC. Protein: CASSFQGYEQYF.